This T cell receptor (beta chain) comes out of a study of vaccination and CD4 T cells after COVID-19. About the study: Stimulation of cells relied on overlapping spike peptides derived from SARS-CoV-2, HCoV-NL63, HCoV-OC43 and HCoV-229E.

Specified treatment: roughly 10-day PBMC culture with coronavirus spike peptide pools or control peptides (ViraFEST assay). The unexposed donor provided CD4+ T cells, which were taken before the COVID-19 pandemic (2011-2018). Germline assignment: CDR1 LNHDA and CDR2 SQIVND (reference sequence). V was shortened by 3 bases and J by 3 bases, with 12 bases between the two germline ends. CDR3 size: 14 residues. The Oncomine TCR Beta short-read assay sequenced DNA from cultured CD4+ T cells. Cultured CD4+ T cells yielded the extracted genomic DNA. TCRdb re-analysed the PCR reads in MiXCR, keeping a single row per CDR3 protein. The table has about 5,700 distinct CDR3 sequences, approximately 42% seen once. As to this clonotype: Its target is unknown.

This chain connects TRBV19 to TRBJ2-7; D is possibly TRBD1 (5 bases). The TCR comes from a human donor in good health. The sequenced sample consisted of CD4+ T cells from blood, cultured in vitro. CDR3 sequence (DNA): TGTGCCAGTAGTATCAGGGCGTCCTTCTACGAGCAGTACTTC. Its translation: CASSIRASFYEQYF.